The 24 T cell receptor beta chains given below trace back to one sample, sequenced in a study of blood T cell repertoires in COVID-19. Measured with immunoSEQ multiplex PCR; TCRdb has only the in-frame clones, and not every one. The table has some 68,000 clones, 85% to 90% seen once; the top ten hold roughly 8.8%. Sequencing was done on a sample of peripheral blood. Source of these receptors: a man aged 45-60 years with active COVID-19.

The rearrangement links TRBV28 to TRBJ1-4, with no clear D. There are 14 residues in the CDR3. The V end was cut by 3 bases, the J end by 2 bases, with 7 bases between. Looked up from germline, CDR1 is MDHEN and CDR2 is SYDVKM. The CDR3: CASSLGPTNEKLFF. In DNA, the CDR3 is TGTGCCAGCAGTTTGGGCCCGACTAATGAAAAACTGTTTTTT.

This sequence joins TRBV5-6 and TRBJ1-2; D possibly corresponds to TRBD1 (6 bases). V shed 2 bases and J shed 3 bases, with 11 bases lying between them. The CDR3 runs 14 residues. Per the germline V gene, CDR1 is SGHDT and CDR2 is YYEEEE. The CDR3 sequence is CASSFGRGDYGYTF. CDR3 nucleotides: TGTGCCAGCAGCTTCGGCAGGGGAGACTATGGCTACACCTTC.

The chain employs TRBV5-4 and TRBJ1-1; 7 bases fit TRBD1. The CDR3 covers 14 residues. CDR1 and CDR2 (germline): SGHNT, YYREEE (reference sequence). V lost 3 bases to trimming and J lost 6 bases; unmatched junction nucleotides: 8. CDR3 in amino acids: CASSSSQGVSEAFF. Written as DNA, the CDR3 is TGTGCCAGCAGCTCATCCCAGGGGGTTTCTGAAGCTTTCTTT.

The J gene is TRBJ2-4, the V gene TRBV27; 7 nucleotides align to TRBD1. There are 17 residues in the CDR3. Germline trimming cut 6 bases from V and 0 bases from J; bases unmatched to any gene: 11. The germline V gene has CDR1 MNHEY and CDR2 SMNVEV (reference sequence). CDR3 nucleotide sequence: TGTGCCAGCAGAACAAGGGACAGCCTTCTAGCCAAAAACATTCAGTACTTC. Its protein product is CASRTRDSLLAKNIQYF.

The chain combines TRBV7-7 with TRBJ2-5; TRBD2 might be the D (7 bases). Germline lookup yields CDR1 SSHAT and CDR2 FNYEAQ (reference sequence). The ends were cut back, 5 bases at V and 5 bases at J, with 21 bases in the middle. This CDR3 is 16 amino acids long. The CDR3 reads CASSDGRGGGAETQYF. CDR3 coding DNA: TGTGCCAGCAGCGACGGGCGCGGGGGCGGCGCGGAGACCCAGTACTTC.

As DNA, the CDR3 is TGTGCCAGTAGTCCAACTTCCCTCTATGGCTACACCTTC. It translates to CASSPTSLYGYTF. The J gene is TRBJ1-2, the V gene TRBV19; no definite D call. From germline, CDR1 is LNHDA and CDR2 SQIVND (reference sequence). Trimming took off 5 bases at V and 4 bases at J, with 11 bases between the two ends. This CDR3 has 13 residues.

This clone has just a few counts. The rearrangement joins TRBV9 to TRBJ2-7; 7 bases fit TRBD1. The length of the CDR3 is 16 residues. Germline CDR1 and CDR2: SGDLS and YYNGEE. The V and J ends lost 1 base and 2 bases, in that order; junction bases with no gene match: 9. The CDR3 protein is CASSVQGQAETYEQYF. In nucleotides, the CDR3 is TGTGCCAGCAGCGTACAAGGACAGGCCGAGACCTACGAGCAGTACTTC.

The CDR3 region has the DNA TGTGCCAGCGAGATGGGACTAGTCGAGGATACGCAGTATTTT. Protein: CASEMGLVEDTQYF. The genes are TRBV5-6 and TRBJ2-3; 8 bases fit TRBD2. J lost 6 bases, V lost 7 bases, and 10 bases had no gene match. The CDR3 loop spans 14 amino acids. In germline, CDR1 is SGHDT, CDR2 YYEEEE. Full variable domain (rest looked up from reference TRBV5-6 and TRBJ2-3): DAGVTQSPTHLIKTRGQQVTLRCSPKSGHDTVSWYQQALGQGPQFIFQYYEEEERQRGNFPDRFSGHQFPNYSSELNVNALLLGDSALYLCASEMGLVEDTQYFGPGTRLTVL.

This CDR3 is CASSVEQFNNEQFF. The CDR3 region has the DNA TGTGCCAGCAGCGTAGAACAGTTTAACAATGAGCAGTTCTTC. This chain joins TRBV9 and TRBJ2-1; no definite D call. Trimming shortened V by 0 bases and J by 5 bases, and 9 bases separated the two germline ends. CDR3 length equals 14 residues. Germline CDR1 reads SGDLS; CDR2 reads YYNGEE.

V gene TRBV11-3 combines with J gene TRBJ2-1; 8 bases are a match to TRBD2. V shed 5 bases and J 3 bases; nucleotides not matched to a gene: 6. Germline V lookup: CDR1 SGHNT, CDR2 YENEEA. The CDR3 spans 15 residues. CDR3 region: CASSPGTRNYNEQFF. As DNA, the CDR3 is TGTGCCAGCAGCCCTGGGACTAGAAACTACAATGAGCAGTTCTTC.

This clone was observed a single time. The chain uses TRBV19 and TRBJ1-4, with 7 positions matching TRBD1. CDR3 size: 14 residues. The germline CDR1 and CDR2 sequences are LNHDA and SQIVND (reference sequence). With 3 bases clipped from V and 8 bases from J, the junction kept 6 bases outside the gene matches. CDR3 coding DNA: TGTGCCAGTAGTATCGGAGGGGGCCGGGAAAAACTGTTTTTT. This codes for CASSIGGGREKLFF.

This chain joins TRBV5-4 and TRBJ1-2, with 8 bases that match TRBD1. V gave up 4 bases and J gave up 7 bases; unmatched junction bases: 15. CDR3 length: 16 amino acids. Germline CDR1 is SGHNT and CDR2 is YYREEE (reference sequence). The CDR3 DNA is TGTGCCAGCAGCCTCAATAACCGCAGGGGGCATAGTGGCTACACCTTC. Translating gives CASSLNNRRGHSGYTF.

This chain links TRBV5-4 with TRBJ2-3; 13 nucleotides match TRBD2. Germline V gene sequence: CDR1 SGHNT, CDR2 YYREEE (reference sequence). Trimming at V came to 1 base and at J to 3 bases, leaving 8 bases not matched to a gene. The CDR3 has 18 amino acids. CDR3 sequence reads: CASSLNRLAGGLTDTQYF. The CDR3 region has the DNA TGTGCCAGCAGCTTGAACAGACTAGCGGGGGGACTAACAGATACGCAGTATTTT.

The chain combines TRBV4-3 with TRBJ2-4; 8 bases are shared with TRBD1. The germline CDR1 and CDR2 sequences are LGHNA and YSLEER. Trimming removed 0 bases from V and 1 base from J; junction bases left unmatched: 8. This CDR3 spans 18 amino acids. DNA of the CDR3: TGCGCCAGCAGCCAAGATGGGACAGGCCTCGGGGCCAAAAACATTCAGTACTTC. Translation: CASSQDGTGLGAKNIQYF.

V is TRBV6-5 and J is TRBJ2-5; TRBD2 might be the D (5 bases). CDR3 length: 14 amino acids. The germline V gene has CDR1 MNHEY and CDR2 SVGAGI. V lost 4 bases and J lost 4, with 13 bases in between. This CDR3 reads CASSLGGHGETQYF. Written as DNA, the CDR3 is TGTGCCAGCAGTTTGGGCGGGCACGGAGAGACCCAGTACTTC.

The chain links TRBV2 to TRBJ2-7; 7 bases fit TRBD1. After removal of 5 bases from V and 3 bases from J, the junction contained 7 bases not matched to a gene. This CDR3 spans 14 amino acids. Germline V CDR1 and CDR2: SNHLY, FYNNEI. The CDR3 loop reads CASSSGTVIYEQYF. CDR3 DNA sequence: TGTGCCAGCAGTTCCGGGACAGTTATCTACGAGCAGTACTTC.

The V call is TRBV7-2, the J call TRBJ2-1; 16 nucleotides match TRBD2. Germline values: CDR1 SGHTA, CDR2 FQGNSA. The CDR3 totals 15 residues. V trimming: 4 bases; J trimming: 12 bases; junction bases outside the gene matches: 6. The CDR3 sequence is CASSSGLAGGSGQFF. For the CDR3, the DNA is TGTGCCAGCAGCTCGGGACTAGCGGGGGGGTCTGGGCAGTTCTTC.

The V call is TRBV6-5, the J call TRBJ2-5, with 11 bases that match TRBD2. V lost 6 bases, J lost 3 bases, and 6 bases stayed unmatched. Looked up from germline, CDR1 is MNHEY and CDR2 is SVGAGI. The CDR3 is 15 residues long. CDR3 nucleotide sequence: TGTGCCAGCAGATCTAGCGGGGGGCCAGAAGAGACCCAGTACTTC. Its translation: CASRSSGGPEETQYF.

This chain uses TRBV12-3 or TRBV12-4 with TRBJ1-2; TRBD1 aligns across 9 bases. J gave up 4 bases and V 5 bases, and 2 bases lay outside the gene matches. The CDR3 loop spans 13 amino acids. This chain's CDR3 is CASSTGGSYGYTF. The CDR3 nucleotides are TGTGCCAGCAGTACAGGGGGCAGCTATGGCTACACCTTC.

CDR3 sequence: CASSLTGGKETQYF. CDR3 bases: TGCGCCAGCAGCTTGACAGGGGGGAAAGAGACCCAGTACTTC. The genes are TRBV5-1 and TRBJ2-5; 8 nucleotides line up with TRBD1. The junction had 2 bases not matched to a gene; V was cut back by 1 base and J by 3 bases. From germline, CDR1 is SGHRS and CDR2 YFSETQ. The CDR3 extends over 14 amino acids.

The V gene is TRBV27, the J gene TRBJ1-2; no firm D call. The CDR3 totals 18 residues. V was trimmed by 5 bases and J by 3 bases, leaving 25 bases between them. Germline CDR1 and CDR2: MNHEY and SMNVEV (reference sequence). CDR3 region: CASSPGRGLAPLDYGYTF. CDR3 coding DNA: TGTGCCAGCAGTCCCGGGCGGGGTCTAGCCCCCTTGGACTATGGCTACACCTTC.

This clone appeared once. The chain combines TRBV3-1 (or the pseudogene TRBV3-2) with TRBJ2-3; the D gene is possibly TRBD1 (6 bases). CDR3 length: 18 residues. Trimming stripped 3 bases from V and 0 bases from J, with 19 bases between. From germline, CDR1 is LGHDT and CDR2 YNNKEL (reference sequence). The CDR3 sequence is CASSQKLPGDTSTDTQYF. CDR3 bases: TGTGCCAGCAGCCAGAAGCTCCCAGGGGATACTAGCACAGATACGCAGTATTTT.

CDR3 DNA sequence: TGTGCCAGCAGTGAATGGGGGGGGAACTCCTACGAGCAGTACTTC. Its translation: CASSEWGGNSYEQYF. V is TRBV25-1 and J is TRBJ2-7; 7 positions agree with TRBD2. Trimming cost V 1 base and J 0 bases; bases outside gene matches: 3. The CDR3 sequence is 15 residues long. Germline V gene data show CDR1 as MGHDK and CDR2 as SYGVNS.

The chain combines TRBV2 with TRBJ2-7; possible D gene TRBD1, 6 bases. V was pared by 5 bases and J by 3 bases, with 17 bases between. There are 15 residues in the CDR3. The germline V gene has CDR1 SNHLY and CDR2 FYNNEI. The DNA of the CDR3 is TGTGCCAGCAGTTCTATCCGGGACACACTCTACGAGCAGTACTTC. Protein product: CASSSIRDTLYEQYF.